Presented here are 30 T cell receptor beta chains from one specimen sequenced in a study of CD8+CD57+ T cells in acquired aplastic anemia. CDR3 and TCR beta VDJ profiling relied on a genomic DNA template. TCRdb fed the reads into MiXCR, producing one record per CDR3 protein. The data show 400,000 to 450,000 distinct CDR3 sequences, 55% to 75% seen once. Specimen: sorted CD4+, CD8+, or CD8+CD57+ T cells (not recorded which) from PBMCs. Receptors were obtained from a human donor in good health, serving as a control.

About this clonotype: Since no conserved phenylalanine or tryptophan closes the CDR3, a read error is the likely cause. Because the CDR3's place on the DNA is in doubt, the DNA is left out and the CDR3 is given as listed by TCRdb. J is TRBJ1-6 and V is TRBV7-2; no DNA check was done on the table's D call, TRBD1. Germline CDR1 SGHTA, CDR2 FQGNSA. The CDR3 is 13 residues long, counting both termini. CDR3 region: CASSAGTCSPLYV.

On this clonotype: The conserved closing phenylalanine or tryptophan is absent in this CDR3, likely reflecting a read error. The limits of the CDR3 on the DNA are not certain, so only TCRdb's listed CDR3 is given. The V and J genes are TRBV7-9 and TRBJ2-7; the DNA was not compared with TRBD1, the D call given in the table. The CDR3 comprises 13 residues, both ends counted. Germline CDR1 and CDR2: SEHNR and FQNEAQ (reference sequence). This chain's CDR3 is CASSLVTGVGTDT.

This clonotype was found many times. The chain carries TRBV5-1 and TRBJ1-4; 10 nucleotides align to TRBD1. With 5 bases clipped from V and 8 bases from J, the junction kept 6 bases outside the gene matches. Germline assignment: CDR1 SGHRS and CDR2 YFSETQ. CDR3 length equals 14 residues. This CDR3 reads CASRTGTGEEKLFF. CDR3 DNA: TGCGCCAGCAGAACCGGGACAGGGGAGGAAAAACTGTTTTTT.

As regards this clonotype: It is likely a read error, because the conserved phenylalanine at the end of the CDR3 is missing. The DNA is left out, because the CDR3 cannot be placed on it with certainty; the CDR3 is given as TCRdb lists it. The chain links TRBV7-2 to TRBJ1-6; TRBD1, as called in the table, went unchecked against the DNA. Both ends counted, the CDR3 spans 13 residues. The V gene's germline CDR1 is SGHTA and CDR2 FQGNSA. CDR3 protein: CASSFNPAGANVL.

Comments on this clonotype: In this CDR3 the conserved last residue, phenylalanine or tryptophan, is missing, so a read error is likely. The DNA is left out, because the CDR3 cannot be placed on it with certainty; the CDR3 is given as TCRdb lists it. The chain has TRBV7-2 and TRBJ1-5; the D segment call TRBD1 is taken from the table without a DNA check. The CDR3 region is 13 residues in length, termini included. The V gene's germline CDR1 is SGHTA and CDR2 FQGNSA. CDR3 amino acids: CASSLAVRGSYEQ.

J is TRBJ1-6 and V is TRBV5-1; D unresolved. Germline CDR1 reads SGHRS; CDR2 reads YFSETQ. This CDR3 comprises 15 residues. V lost 0 bases, J lost 11 bases, and 15 bases lay in between. CDR3 region: CASSLESLNTAPLHF. DNA of the CDR3: TGCGCCAGCAGCTTGGAGTCCTTAAACACGGCACCCCTCCACTTT.

The rearrangement joins TRBV9 to TRBJ1-3; tentatively, D is TRBD1 (5 bases). The CDR3 has 16 residues. The V and J ends lost 2 bases and 0 bases respectively, with 12 bases between them. Germline CDR1 and CDR2: SGDLS and YYNGEE. The CDR3 sequence: CASSVSGRDSGNTIYF. The CDR3 region has the DNA TGTGCCAGCAGCGTGTCGGGACGGGACTCTGGAAACACCATATATTTT.

This rearrangement joins TRBV2 to TRBJ2-7; TRBD1 is a possible D gene (5 bases). The germline V gene encodes CDR1 SNHLY and CDR2 FYNNEI. This CDR3 contains 15 residues. V shed 2 bases and J shed 6 bases, with 17 bases lying between them. The CDR3 region has the DNA TGTGCCAGCAGTGAACCGCGACAGAATAGCTGCGAGCAGTACTTC. Translation gives CASSEPRQNSCEQYF.

The chain uses TRBV24-1 and TRBJ1-5; D gene ambiguous. Deletions cut 0 bases from V and 0 bases from J, with 2 bases between. Germline CDR1 KGHDR, CDR2 SFDVKD. This CDR3 has 14 amino acids. In DNA form, the CDR3 reads TGTGCCACCAGTGATTTGTATAGCAATCAGCCCCAGCATTTT. It specifies CATSDLYSNQPQHF.

The genes are TRBV20-1 and TRBJ1-2; a possible D gene is TRBD1 (6 bases). Per the germline V gene, CDR1 is DFQATT and CDR2 is SNEGSKA (reference sequence). The CDR3 runs to 15 residues. The V gene lost 3 bases and the J gene lost 6 bases, with 20 bases spanning the gap. CDR3: CSARVTSGGGHGYTF. CDR3 nucleotide sequence: TGCAGTGCTAGGGTAACTAGCGGGGGCGGTCATGGCTACACCTTC.

In the case of this clonotype: The junction and the germline gene differ at one end; a read error may be behind it. The chain carries TRBV7-7 and TRBJ2-6; either TRBD1 or TRBD2 may supply D (5 bases each). The CDR3 contains 16 residues. In germline, CDR1 is SSHAT, CDR2 FNYEAQ (reference sequence). CDR3: CASSLRGSSYEQYLTF. Written as DNA, the CDR3 is TGTGCTAGCAGCTTACGGGGCAGCTCCTACGAGCAGTACCTGACTTTC.

This clonotype was counted a few times. A read error is possible here, since a much larger clone lies one base away. CDR3 sequence (DNA): TGCAGTGCTAGAAGGAAAGGCCCGGGACAGAGCTCCTACGAGCAGTACTTC. This sequence encodes CSARRKGPGQSSYEQYF. The gene calls are TRBV20-1 and TRBJ2-7; 7 bases are shared with TRBD1. Germline CDR1 reads DFQATT; CDR2 reads SNEGSKA (reference sequence). J gave up 0 bases and V 2 bases, and 13 bases lay outside the gene matches. CDR3 length: 17 amino acids.

The table lists this clonotype with a few counts. The rearrangement links TRBV24-1 to TRBJ1-6, with D perhaps TRBD1 (5 bases). Germline V gives CDR1 KGHDR, CDR2 SFDVKD. The CDR3 spans 15 residues. Trimming removed 9 bases at V and 5 bases at J, with 16 bases between. CDR3 coding DNA: TGTGCCACCTCGAGGGAAGCGGACAATAATTCACCCCTCCACTTT. Translated: CATSREADNNSPLHF.

Note on this clonotype: A junction boundary mismatches the germline segment, possibly from a read error. CDR3 sequence reads: CASSLARGMNTEVF. CDR3 DNA: TGTGCCAGCAGCTTAGCCCGGGGCATGAACACTGAAGTCTTT. V usage is TRBV7-2 and J usage is TRBJ1-1, with D tentatively TRBD1 (5 bases). The CDR3 runs to 14 residues. Germline V CDR1 and CDR2: SGHTA, FQGNSA.

This clonotype was seen only a few times. The chain recombines TRBV7-2 with TRBJ1-5; TRBD1 matches at 7 bases. J gave up 5 bases and V 5 bases, and 6 bases lay outside the gene matches. The CDR3 has 14 amino acids. Germline V gene data show CDR1 as SGHTA and CDR2 as FQGNSA. The CDR3 protein is CASSIRQGYQPQHF. The DNA for the CDR3 is TGTGCCAGCAGCATAAGACAGGGATATCAGCCCCAGCATTTT.

This clonotype was picked up a small number of times. At one end the junction does not follow the germline gene, possibly because of a read error. The rearrangement uses TRBV25-1 and TRBJ1-6; 9 nucleotides agree with TRBD1. This CDR3 is built from 15 residues. CDR1 is MGHDK and CDR2 is SYGVNS in the germline V gene. The chain's CDR3 is CAISPGTGKNSPLHF. CDR3 nucleotides: TGTGCCATCAGTCCCGGGACAGGGAAGAATTCACCCCTCCACTTT.

The table lists this clonotype with many counts. The genes are TRBV27 and TRBJ1-5; possible D gene TRBD1, 5 bases. Germline CDR1 and CDR2: MNHEY and SMNVEV (reference sequence). Trimming pared 6 bases from V and 0 bases from J, leaving 15 bases between. The CDR3 is made up of 16 amino acids. CDR3 bases: TGTGCCAGCAGACCGGACAAGACCTATAGCAATCAGCCCCAGCATTTT. Its protein product is CASRPDKTYSNQPQHF.

V gene TRBV20-1 combines with J gene TRBJ2-5, with 8 nucleotides matching TRBD2. CDR1 is DFQATT, CDR2 SNEGSKA, per germline (reference sequence). The V and J ends lost 6 bases and 3 bases, in that order; junction bases with no gene match: 12. The CDR3 contains 15 residues. The CDR3 bases are TGCAGTGCCGCTGCGGGCGGGGGGAGTAAAGAGACCCAGTACTTC. Translated, it gives CSAAAGGGSKETQYF.

On this clonotype: The CDR3 ends on some other residue instead of the conserved phenylalanine or tryptophan, so this is likely a read error. The DNA is left out, because the CDR3 cannot be placed on it with certainty; the CDR3 is given as TCRdb lists it. The chain links TRBV9 to TRBJ1-6. The germline gives CDR1 SGDLS, CDR2 YYNGEE. The CDR3 totals 13 residues, both ends included. CDR3 in amino acids: CASSVAGESSYEY.

As for this clonotype: Lacking the conserved final phenylalanine or tryptophan, this CDR3 likely reflects a read error. The DNA is omitted, as the CDR3 cannot be located on it reliably, and the CDR3 follows TCRdb's listing. V and J are TRBV7-8 and TRBJ1-5. From germline, CDR1 is SGHVS and CDR2 FQNEAQ. The length of the CDR3 is 13 amino acids, counting both ends. The CDR3 sequence: CASSGEGEQPQQY.

This rearrangement joins TRBV20-1 to TRBJ1-2, with a possible D match to TRBD1 (6 bases). Germline V gene data show CDR1 as DFQATT and CDR2 as SNEGSKA (reference sequence). This CDR3 is 12 amino acids long. For the CDR3, the DNA is TGCAGGGCGGGGGGCGATTACTATGGCTACACCTTC. Its protein product is CRAGGDYYGYTF.

The CDR3 nucleotides are TGTGCCAGCAGCCAACAGACCAACCAAGAGACCCAGCATTTT. It codes for CASSQQTNQETQHF. V is TRBV3-1 and J is TRBJ1-5; no definite D call. V lost 2 bases to trimming and J lost 11 bases, with 16 bases between them. In germline, CDR1 is LGHDT, CDR2 YNNKEL (reference sequence). The CDR3 extends over 14 amino acids.

This rearrangement joins TRBV6-5 to TRBJ1-2; the D gene is possibly TRBD1 (5 bases). Germline V gives CDR1 MNHEY, CDR2 SVGAGI. V was clipped by 3 bases and J by 2 bases, with 10 bases between them. The CDR3 contains 14 residues. The CDR3 nucleotides are TGTGCCAGCAGTTATCGCCCAGGGAACTATGGCTACACCTTC. The encoded protein is CASSYRPGNYGYTF.

V and J are TRBV29-1 and TRBJ2-3; D not certain. Germline values: CDR1 SQVTM, CDR2 ANQGSEA. Trimming cost V 3 bases and J 2 bases, with 9 bases left between them. The CDR3 is made up of 13 amino acids. CDR3 region: CSVEYQTTDTQYF. CDR3 nucleotides: TGCAGCGTTGAGTATCAGACCACAGATACGCAGTATTTT.

The chain recombines TRBV20-1 with TRBJ2-1; D is unresolved. Germline V CDR1 and CDR2: DFQATT, SNEGSKA (reference sequence). The ends were cut back, 3 bases at V and 13 bases at J, with 16 bases in the middle. The length of the CDR3 is 12 residues. CDR3 amino acids: CSASPGEDTQFF. The CDR3 DNA sequence: TGCAGTGCTAGCCCGGGCGAGGATACCCAGTTCTTC.

The DNA of the CDR3 is TGTGCCAGCAGCTCCGGGACTAGCAATCAGCCCCAGCATTTT. Translated: CASSSGTSNQPQHF. The V call is TRBV5-4, the J call TRBJ1-5; a weak D match, TRBD1 (5 bases). Germline V lookup: CDR1 SGHNT, CDR2 YYREEE (reference sequence). V lost 3 bases to trimming and J lost 0 bases, with 7 bases between them. The CDR3 totals 14 residues.

The genes are TRBV12-3 or TRBV12-4 and TRBJ2-1; 10 bases are a match to TRBD2. The junction had 9 bases not matched to a gene; V was cut back by 6 bases and J by 4 bases. The CDR3 contains 16 residues. This chain's CDR3 is CASRSGTSELYNEQFF. CDR3 nucleotide sequence: TGTGCCAGCAGGTCCGGGACTAGCGAGCTATACAATGAGCAGTTCTTC.

This clonotype was recorded at least ten times. V usage is TRBV12-3 or TRBV12-4 and J usage is TRBJ2-3, with 7 positions matching TRBD2. The CDR3 extends over 14 amino acids. The V and J ends lost 2 bases and 6 bases, in that order; junction bases with no gene match: 5. The chain's CDR3 is CASSLWGRADTQYF. The CDR3 coding sequence is TGTGCCAGCAGTTTATGGGGGAGGGCCGATACGCAGTATTTT.

In the case of this clonotype: The CDR3 does not close with the conserved phenylalanine or tryptophan, likely indicating a read error. It is unclear where the CDR3 begins or ends on the DNA, so no DNA is shown, and the CDR3 is as TCRdb lists it. The chain carries TRBV7-9 and TRBJ1-5; TRBD1 is the table's D call and was not checked against the DNA. The CDR3 extends over 13 residues, inclusive of both ends. CDR1 is SEHNR and CDR2 is FQNEAQ in the germline V gene (reference sequence). The CDR3 sequence: CASAYARDRPMAT.

This chain uses TRBV12-3 or TRBV12-4 with TRBJ2-7, with a weak D call TRBD2 (7 bases). With 5 bases removed from V and 5 bases from J, the gap between germline ends came to 22 bases. This CDR3 region has 16 residues. CDR3 coding DNA: TGTGCCAGCAGTCAGGAAGGAGGGGGGGCGGCCAACGAGCAGTACTTC. Its translation: CASSQEGGGAANEQYF.